The source of this T cell receptor beta chain is a study of control samples from healthy donors and cancer patients. The assay was immunoSEQ multiplex PCR, and TCRdb's table has in-frame clones only and misses some. The data show about 120,000 clones, 87% seen once. V lost 6 bases and J 3 bases, leaving 14 bases between the germline ends. The CDR3 covers 15 residues. From germline, CDR1 is ENHRY and CDR2 SYGVKD. The material sequenced was blood. V usage is TRBV10-3 and J usage is TRBJ1-4; possibly TRBD1 for D (5 bases). The source is a man aged 30 to 39 in good health. Here the CDR3 DNA reads TGTGCCATCAGGAGGGGAAGTGGGGCTAATGAAAAACTGTTTTTT. It specifies CAIRRGSGANEKLFF.